A selection of T cell receptor beta chains follows, all from one sample in a study of control samples from healthy donors and cancer patients. Measured with immunoSEQ multiplex PCR; TCRdb has only the in-frame clones, and not every one. Of about 150,000 clones in the sample, more than 85% were seen once. Sequencing input: blood. Source of these receptors: a man between 50 and 59 years old in good health. Both conserved end residues are part of each CDR3. The order of the fields is V gene, J gene, clone size, D gene, CDR3 DNA, CDR3 protein. A D gene is named only where the DNA matches it firmly. The size entry is marked missing in some rows and otherwise reads once, few, many or a size class.

>TRBV29-1|TRBJ2-3|.|TRBD2
TGCAGCGCCTTGGGACTAGCGGGAGGCACAGATACGCAGTATTTT
CSALGLAGGTDTQYF
>TRBV5-1|TRBJ1-2|.|.
TGCGCCAGCAGCTTCGGAGGGGAAGGCTACACCTTC
CASSFGGEGYTF
>TRBV3-1/TRBV3-2|TRBJ2-1|.|.
TGTGCCAGCAGCCAAGAGTATGAGCAGTTCTTC
CASSQEYEQFF
>TRBV5-5|TRBJ2-5|.|TRBD1
TGTGCCAGCAGCTTGGGTTTGGGACAGATCCAAGAGACCCAGTACTTC
CASSLGLGQIQETQYF
>TRBV7-2|TRBJ1-5|.|.
TGTGCCAGCAGCCAGGACTATCAGCCCCAGCATTTT
CASSQDYQPQHF
>TRBV30|TRBJ2-3|.|TRBD2
TGTGCCTGGACTAGCGGGAGAACTAGCACAGATACGCAGTATTTT
CAWTSGRTSTDTQYF
>TRBV6-5|TRBJ1-5|.|TRBD1
TGTGCCAGCAACGACAGGGATCAAAGTCAGCCCCAGCATTTT
CASNDRDQSQPQHF
>TRBV9|TRBJ2-3|.|.
TGTGCCAGCAGCGTAGCAGGGGTCGGGTTTAGTAGCACAGATACGCAGTATTTT
CASSVAGVGFSSTDTQYF
>TRBV6-6|TRBJ1-1|.|.
TGTGCCAGCAGTTATGAGGGCTTAGACACTGAAGCTTTCTTT
CASSYEGLDTEAFF
>TRBV5-1|TRBJ1-4|.|.
TGCGCCAGCAGCTTGGCGGGGGCAACTAATGAAAAACTGTTTTTT
CASSLAGATNEKLFF
>TRBV14|TRBJ2-3|.|.
TGTGCCAGCAGGGCATCACCGGGAGTGACCACAGATACGCAGTATTTT
CASRASPGVTTDTQYF
>TRBV18|TRBJ1-2|.|TRBD1
TGTGCCAGCTCACCGTCCGGGACAGGGCTCTATGGCTACACCTTC
CASSPSGTGLYGYTF
>TRBV27|TRBJ2-7|.|.
TGTGCCAGCAGTTTACTGGGCCGCGGAGGGTACGAGCAGTACTTC
CASSLLGRGGYEQYF
>TRBV11-2|TRBJ2-3|.|.
TGTGCCAGCACCCCTACTAGCAGCATCACAGATACGCAGTATTTT
CASTPTSSITDTQYF
>TRBV9|TRBJ1-1|.|TRBD1
TGTGCCAGCAGCCCGCAGACAGGGGGGTCCACTGAAGCTTTCTTT
CASSPQTGGSTEAFF
>TRBV18|TRBJ2-7|.|TRBD2
TGTGCCAGCTCACCCGGGACTAGCTCCTACGAGCAGTACTTC
CASSPGTSSYEQYF
>TRBV29-1|TRBJ2-6|.|.
TGCAGCCGGAGGCGCCCTAACTCTGGGGCCAACGTCCTGACTTTC
CSRRRPNSGANVLTF
>TRBV10-1|TRBJ2-7|.|TRBD2
TGCGCCAGCAGTCTTAGCGGGACGCCCTACGAGCAGTACTTC
CASSLSGTPYEQYF
>TRBV6-1|TRBJ2-7|few|.
TGTGCCAGCAGTGAAGTTTCCTACGAGCAGTACTTC
CASSEVSYEQYF
>TRBV5-4|TRBJ1-1|.|.
TGTGCCAGCAGCTTGGGACAGTACACTGAAGCTTTCTTT
CASSLGQYTEAFF
>TRBV10-3|TRBJ1-5|.|TRBD1
TGTGCCATCAGTGAAGTTAGGGACAGGTTTAAAAATAGCAATCAGCCCCAGCATTTT
CAISEVRDRFKNSNQPQHF
>TRBV2|TRBJ2-5|.|TRBD2
TGTGCCAGCAGGAGGAGTCTAGCGGGAGGGGAGACCCAGTACTTC
CASRRSLAGGETQYF
>TRBV3-1/TRBV3-2|TRBJ2-5|.|TRBD2
TGTGCCAGCAGCCTAAGCCCGGGACTAGCGGGCAAGGGGGGAGAGACCCAGTACTTC
CASSLSPGLAGKGGETQYF
>TRBV3-1/TRBV3-2|TRBJ2-7|.|TRBD2
TGTGCCAGCAGCCAGCGGGTTGGGAGGGACGAGCAGTACTTC
CASSQRVGRDEQYF
>TRBV5-1|TRBJ1-1|.|.
TGCGCCAGCAGCACAGGGAGGACTGAAGCTTTCTTT
CASSTGRTEAFF
>TRBV5-1|TRBJ1-5|.|.
TGCGCCAGCAGCTTGGAAGGGTTACATAGCAATCAGCCCCAGCATTTT
CASSLEGLHSNQPQHF
>TRBV28|TRBJ1-1|once|.
TGTGCCAGCAGGGGGCAGGGGCGAAACACTGAAGCTTTCTTT
CASRGQGRNTEAFF
>TRBV9|TRBJ2-7|.|.
TGTGCCAGCAGCGTAGCTCAGGGATTCGCCTACGAGCAGTACTTC
CASSVAQGFAYEQYF
>TRBV5-6|TRBJ2-2|.|.
TGTGCCAGCAGCTCGACAGAAAGGGGCACCGGGGAGCTGTTTTTT
CASSSTERGTGELFF
>TRBV5-1|TRBJ2-1|.|TRBD2
TGCGCCAGCAGCTTGGTCTGGACTAGCGGCCACAATGAGCAGTTCTTC
CASSLVWTSGHNEQFF
>TRBV19|TRBJ1-1|.|.
TGTGCCAGTAGTCTGGGAGAGATGAACACTGAAGCTTTCTTT
CASSLGEMNTEAFF
>TRBV30|TRBJ1-3|.|TRBD1
TGTGCCTGGCTCCCTTCTCCGGGACAGGGGATGGGAAACACCATATATTTT
CAWLPSPGQGMGNTIYF
>TRBV12-3/TRBV12-4|TRBJ1-5|few|TRBD1
TGTGCCAGCAGTTCGGACAGGGGAGGGCCCCAGCATTTT
CASSSDRGGPQHF
>TRBV5-1|TRBJ1-6|.|TRBD1
TGCGCCAGCAGCGACAGGACAGGGTATAATTCACCCCTCCACTTT
CASSDRTGYNSPLHF
>TRBV15|TRBJ2-5|.|TRBD2
TGTGCCACCAGCAGAGCCAGCGGGAGGGCCCTTGGGACCCAGTACTTC
CATSRASGRALGTQYF
>TRBV11-2|TRBJ2-6|.|.
TGTGCCAGCAGCTTAGCATTCCGGGCTGGGGCCAACGTCCTGACTTTC
CASSLAFRAGANVLTF
>TRBV10-1|TRBJ2-1|once|.
TGCGCCAGCAGTGATCCAGGCCGCTCCTACAATGAGCAGTTCTTC
CASSDPGRSYNEQFF
>TRBV19|TRBJ1-4|.|.
TGTGCCAGTAGTCCCCGAAGGGGCCCAACTAATGAAAAACTGTTTTTT
CASSPRRGPTNEKLFF
>TRBV2|TRBJ1-2|.|TRBD1
TGTGCCAGCGGCGGGGGACAGTCCTCCTATGGCTACACCTTC
CASGGGQSSYGYTF
>TRBV5-1|TRBJ1-5|.|.
TGCGCCAGCGGCCCGGGGGTTTACGCCGATAGCAATCAGCCCCAGCATTTT
CASGPGVYADSNQPQHF
>TRBV27|TRBJ2-7|.|TRBD2
TGTGCCAGCAGTTTATATCCGGGACTAGCGGGAGAGGGGCAGTACTTC
CASSLYPGLAGEGQYF
>TRBV6-2/TRBV6-3|TRBJ2-4|.|.
TGTGCCAGCAGTTACCCCGAGGGTACGTTAGCCAAAAACATTCAGTACTTC
CASSYPEGTLAKNIQYF
>TRBV2|TRBJ1-5|.|TRBD1
TGTGCCAGCAGCTCCGGACAGGGAGGGCAGCCCCAGCATTTT
CASSSGQGGQPQHF
>TRBV6-5|TRBJ2-7|.|.
TGTGCCAGCAGTTACTCGACCCCCAACGAGCAGTACTTC
CASSYSTPNEQYF
>TRBV24-1|TRBJ2-2|.|.
TGTGCCACCAGTGAACGGACTACCGGGGAGCTGTTTTTT
CATSERTTGELFF
>TRBV5-1|TRBJ1-4|.|TRBD1
TGCGCCAGCAAGGTTGGGGACAGCAATGAAAAACTGTTTTTT
CASKVGDSNEKLFF
>TRBV19|TRBJ2-2|.|.
TGTGCCAGTAGTCCCGGGAGCGGGGAGCTGTTTTTT
CASSPGSGELFF
>TRBV19|TRBJ1-1|once|.
TGTGCCAGTAAGCAGGGTTGGGGGATAAACACTGAAGCTTTCTTT
CASKQGWGINTEAFF
>TRBV24-1|TRBJ2-1|.|TRBD2
TGTGCCACCAGTGAGAAAACTAGCGGGAGGATCTACAATGAGCAGTTCTTC
CATSEKTSGRIYNEQFF
>TRBV19|TRBJ2-2|.|TRBD2
TGTGCCAGTACGGGGGGGTCGAACACCGGGGAGCTGTTTTTT
CASTGGSNTGELFF
>TRBV6-1|TRBJ2-3|.|.
TGTGCCAGCAGTGAAGAGCCCCCAGGGGCGCAGTATTTT
CASSEEPPGAQYF
>TRBV11-1|TRBJ2-1|.|.
TGTGCCAGCAGCTTCGTGCGAGAGAGCACCCATGAGCAGTTCTTC
CASSFVRESTHEQFF
>TRBV27|TRBJ2-4|.|.
TGTGCCAGCTGGACTACCCTAGCCAAAAACATTCAGTACTTC
CASWTTLAKNIQYF
>TRBV19|TRBJ2-1|.|.
TGTGCCAGTAGTATGGTATCGGCGGGTCTCTACAATGAGCAGTTCTTC
CASSMVSAGLYNEQFF
>TRBV12-3/TRBV12-4|TRBJ1-1|.|.
TGTGCCAGCAGCAAAAAAGGGGTCACTGAAGCTTTCTTT
CASSKKGVTEAFF